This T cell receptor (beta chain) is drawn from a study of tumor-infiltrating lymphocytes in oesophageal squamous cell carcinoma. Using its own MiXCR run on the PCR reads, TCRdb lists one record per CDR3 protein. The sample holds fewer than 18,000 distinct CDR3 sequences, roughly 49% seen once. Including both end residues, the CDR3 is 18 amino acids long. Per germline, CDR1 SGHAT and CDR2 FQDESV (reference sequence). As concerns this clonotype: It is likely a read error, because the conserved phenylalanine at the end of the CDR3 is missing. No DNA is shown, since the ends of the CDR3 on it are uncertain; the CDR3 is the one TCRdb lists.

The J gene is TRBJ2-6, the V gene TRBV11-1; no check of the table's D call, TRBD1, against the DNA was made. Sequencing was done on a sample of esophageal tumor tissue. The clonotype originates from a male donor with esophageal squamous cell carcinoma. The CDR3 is CASSLGSYSSYNEQFFGA.